These 26 T cell receptor beta chains were all obtained from the same sample, sequenced in a study of CD4 T cells in relation to SARS-CoV-2 and coronaviruses. No cognate antigen is known for these TCRs. The unexposed donors gave CD4+ T cells in about 2010-2019, prior to COVID-19. Isolation of CD4+ T cells took place after less than 13 days in culture. Here immunoSEQ multiplex PCR was the method, and the copy in TCRdb shows in-frame clones only, minus some. This sample has some 21,000 clones; around two thirds occur once, and the top ten carry 12%. Material for sequencing was CD4+ T cells from PBMCs, cultured in vitro. The receptors were gathered from a human donor in good health.

V is TRBV5-6 and J is TRBJ2-7, with TRBD1 matching 7 bases. There are 15 residues in the CDR3. Germline V gene data show CDR1 as SGHDT and CDR2 as YYEEEE. The junction had 11 bases not matched to a gene; V was cut back by 2 bases and J by 6 bases. CDR3 in amino acids: CASSFPGTAKVEQYF. CDR3 bases: TGTGCCAGCAGCTTTCCCGGGACAGCGAAAGTCGAGCAGTACTTC.

The count of this clone is one. This sequence joins TRBV7-9 and TRBJ2-1; D may be TRBD2 (6 bases). Germline CDR1 is SEHNR and CDR2 is FQNEAQ (reference sequence). The length of the CDR3 is 16 residues. Trimming removed 4 bases from V and 7 bases from J, with 20 bases in between. The CDR3 bases are TGTGCCAGCAGCTCTTGGGGCGGGGCGTGGGAGAATGAGCAGTTCTTC. Translated: CASSSWGGAWENEQFF.

V gene TRBV27 combines with J gene TRBJ2-6; a possible D gene is TRBD2 (5 bases). Trimming removed 5 bases from V and 4 bases from J, with 12 bases in between. There are 15 residues in the CDR3. Germline V gene data show CDR1 as MNHEY and CDR2 as SMNVEV (reference sequence). DNA of the CDR3: TGTGCCAGCAGTACCGGGAACCTCGGGGCCAACGTCCTGACTTTC. As protein: CASSTGNLGANVLTF.

J is TRBJ1-1 and V is TRBV3-1 (or the pseudogene TRBV3-2); D remains unclear. Germline V gene sequence: CDR1 LGHDT, CDR2 YNNKEL (reference sequence). Trimming took off 2 bases at V and 3 bases at J, with 4 bases between the two ends. This CDR3 has 12 amino acids. DNA of the CDR3: TGTGCCAGCAGCCAAAGGGACACTGAAGCTTTCTTT. It specifies CASSQRDTEAFF.

This clone has a handful of counts. This chain uses TRBV6-6 with TRBJ2-3; D is possibly TRBD1 (6 bases). CDR1 MNHNY and CDR2 SVGAGI come from the germline V gene (reference sequence). This CDR3 spans 17 amino acids. The V end lost 6 bases, the J end lost 0 bases, and 19 bases lay between the germline ends. The CDR3 DNA is TGTGCCAGCAGCCGACAGATGGGACATGCTAGCACAGATACGCAGTATTTT. Translating it yields CASSRQMGHASTDTQYF.

Only one count was recorded for this clone. V gene TRBV14 combines with J gene TRBJ1-6; D is ambiguous. Germline V gene data show CDR1 as SGHDN and CDR2 as FVKESK. This CDR3 has 16 residues. V dropped 0 bases and J dropped 6 bases, with 12 bases sitting between them. In DNA form, the CDR3 reads TGTGCCAGCAGCCAAGATCCACTACGGTTTAATTCACCCCTCCACTTT. Encoded protein: CASSQDPLRFNSPLHF.

The chain is built from TRBV12-5 and TRBJ1-5; D is unclear. The CDR3 contains 15 residues. V was shortened by 6 bases and J by 0 bases, with 12 bases between the two germline ends. CDR1 and CDR2 from the germline V gene are LGHNT and FRNRAP. The CDR3 DNA follows: TGTGCTAGTGGACCCCAGACATCTAGCAATCAGCCCCAGCATTTT. This sequence encodes CASGPQTSSNQPQHF.

V gene TRBV14 combines with J gene TRBJ2-3; unclear D gene. The germline V and J ends were trimmed by 6 bases and 2 bases, with 12 bases remaining between them. The length of the CDR3 is 14 residues. CDR1 is SGHDN and CDR2 is FVKESK in the germline V gene. CDR3 amino acids: CASRRTGVTDTQYF. The CDR3 region has the DNA TGTGCCAGCAGGCGGACCGGTGTCACAGATACGCAGTATTTT. The complete variable domain, with remaining parts taken from reference TRBV14 and TRBJ2-3, reads EAGVTQFPSHSVIEKGQTVTLRCDPISGHDNLYWYRRVMGKEIKFLLHFVKESKQDESGMPNNRFLAERTGGTYSTLKVQPAELEDSGVYFCASRRTGVTDTQYFGPGTRLTVL.

J is TRBJ2-7 and V is TRBV7-9; D might be TRBD2 (6 bases). Per the germline V gene, CDR1 is SEHNR and CDR2 is FQNEAQ (reference sequence). Trimming shortened V by 5 bases and J by 3 bases, and 26 bases separated the two germline ends. The CDR3 is 18 residues long. The CDR3 loop is CASSGPGNSGERIYEQYF. The CDR3 DNA reads TGTGCCAGCAGCGGCCCAGGCAACTCGGGGGAGAGGATCTACGAGCAGTACTTC.

V gene TRBV19 combines with J gene TRBJ1-3, with D uncertain. V lost 3 bases, J lost 4 bases, and 10 bases lay in between. The CDR3 has 14 amino acids. Looked up from germline, CDR1 is LNHDA and CDR2 is SQIVND (reference sequence). Here the CDR3 DNA reads TGTGCCAGTAGTATGGATTGGTTCGGAAACACCATATATTTT. Protein product: CASSMDWFGNTIYF.

A remark on this clone: Relative to the germline gene, one junction end is altered; a read error may explain this. The chain carries TRBV18 and TRBJ1-4; D is perhaps TRBD1 (6 bases). The length of the CDR3 is 15 residues. The germline V gene has CDR1 KGHSH and CDR2 LQKENI. CDR3 DNA: TGTGCCAGCTCAGCACCCGGGGGCACTAATGAAAAACTGTTTTTT. This sequence encodes CASSAPGGTNEKLFF.

The chain couples TRBV7-3 to TRBJ2-7, with D possibly being TRBD1 (5 bases). CDR3 length: 16 amino acids. Germline V gene data show CDR1 as SGHTA and CDR2 as FQGTGA. The V and J ends lost 1 base and 5 bases respectively, with 18 bases between them. The CDR3 loop is CASSLSGVGWGHEQYF. The CDR3 region has the DNA TGTGCCAGCAGCTTAAGTGGGGTGGGGTGGGGCCACGAGCAGTACTTC.

The sample holds a few counts of this clone. The chain employs TRBV4-1 and TRBJ1-4; 8 positions match TRBD1. This CDR3 comprises 15 residues. With V trimmed by 2 bases and J by 7 bases, 6 bases remained unmatched. CDR1 MGHRA and CDR2 YSYEKL come from the germline V gene. The CDR3 loop is CASSQPGRGPEKLFF. The CDR3 bases are TGCGCCAGCAGCCAACCAGGCAGGGGGCCTGAAAAACTGTTTTTT.

The rearrangement joins TRBV5-4 to TRBJ2-5, with D possibly being TRBD1 or TRBD2 (5 bases each). V lost 4 bases, J lost 3 bases, and 16 bases lay in between. The CDR3 has 15 residues. Germline-derived CDR1 and CDR2 are SGHNT and YYREEE (reference sequence). The CDR3 nucleotides read TGTGCCAGCAGCCGACAGAGGGGCCCTGAAGAGACCCAGTACTTC. Protein: CASSRQRGPEETQYF.

This clone has a single count. The V gene is TRBV2, the J gene TRBJ2-1, with 9 positions matching TRBD2. Germline lookup yields CDR1 SNHLY and CDR2 FYNNEI. The CDR3 consists of 15 residues. J was trimmed by 0 bases and V by 7 bases; bases with no gene match: 4. Written as DNA, the CDR3 is TGTGCCAGCAAAAGCGGGAGGCCCTCCTACAATGAGCAGTTCTTC. Translated: CASKSGRPSYNEQFF.

This chain uses TRBV30 with TRBJ1-2, with 8 positions matching TRBD1. The CDR3 sequence is 12 residues long. Germline V gene lookup returns CDR1 GTSNPN and CDR2 SVGIG (reference sequence). V lost 4 bases, J lost 4 bases, and 2 bases stayed unmatched. As DNA, the CDR3 is TGTGCCTGGACAGGGGGCGGCTATGGCTACACCTTC. This gives the protein CAWTGGGYGYTF.

Only a few counts were recorded for this clone. V gene TRBV9 combines with J gene TRBJ1-1; D not resolved. Trimming took 0 bases from V and 3 from J, leaving 9 bases between them. In germline, CDR1 is SGDLS, CDR2 YYNGEE. CDR3 length: 14 amino acids. The CDR3 spells CASSVDPQDTEAFF. CDR3 nucleotide sequence: TGTGCCAGCAGCGTAGACCCACAAGACACTGAAGCTTTCTTT.

V gene TRBV3-1 (or the pseudogene TRBV3-2) combines with J gene TRBJ2-3, with D perhaps matching TRBD1 or TRBD2 (6 bases each). V was trimmed by 3 bases and J by 0 bases, leaving 16 bases between them. Germline CDR1 is LGHDT and CDR2 is YNNKEL (reference sequence). The CDR3 contains 17 residues. The CDR3 DNA is TGTGCCAGCAGCCACCCGAGTAGGGGGGCTAGCACAGATACGCAGTATTTT. As protein: CASSHPSRGASTDTQYF.

The V and J genes are TRBV12-3 or TRBV12-4 and TRBJ2-5; D gene unclear. Trimming pared 3 bases from V and 3 bases from J, leaving 8 bases between. The CDR3 length is 13 residues. The CDR3 protein is CASSFGQKETQYF. The CDR3 bases are TGTGCCAGCAGTTTTGGGCAGAAAGAGACCCAGTACTTC.

This chain joins TRBV12-3 or TRBV12-4 and TRBJ2-5; D gene unclear. The CDR3 covers 11 residues. Trimming cost V 6 bases and J 4 bases, with 6 bases left between them. CDR3 sequence (DNA): TGTGCCAGCAGCCCTCGAGAGACCCAGTACTTC. This gives the protein CASSPRETQYF.

This clone was counted a few times. The chain combines TRBV2 with TRBJ2-3; the D call may be TRBD1 or TRBD2 (5 bases each). CDR1 is SNHLY and CDR2 is FYNNEI in the germline V gene. This CDR3 region has 15 residues. Trimming shortened V by 7 bases and J by 0 bases, and 14 bases separated the two germline ends. The CDR3: CASKGERGSTDTQYF. The DNA of the CDR3 is TGTGCCAGCAAAGGGGAACGGGGAAGCACAGATACGCAGTATTTT. Based on the CDR3 plus reference TRBV2 and TRBJ2-3, the full variable domain is EPEVTQTPSHQVTQMGQEVILRCVPISNHLYFYWYRQILGQKVEFLVSFYNNEISEKSEIFDDQFSVERPDGSNFTLKIRSTKLEDSAMYFCASKGERGSTDTQYFGPGTRLTVL.

The CDR3 DNA reads as TGTGCCAGCAGTTCCTTTCGGACAGTCTCCTACGAGCAGTACTTC. Protein product: CASSSFRTVSYEQYF. The chain recombines TRBV27 with TRBJ2-7; possible D gene TRBD1, 6 bases. CDR3 length: 15 residues. The V end was cut by 4 bases, the J end by 0 bases, with 13 bases between. Germline V gene data show CDR1 as MNHEY and CDR2 as SMNVEV (reference sequence).

V usage is TRBV23-1 and J usage is TRBJ2-1; D possibly corresponds to TRBD2 (6 bases). TRBV23-1 is classed as an ORF, of uncertain function. This CDR3 has 17 residues. The germline V and J ends were trimmed by 1 base and 2 bases, with 15 bases remaining between them. The CDR3 DNA reads as TGCGCCAGCAGTCAATTGTTGGGTAGCGGACCCTACAATGAGCAGTTCTTC. This codes for CASSQLLGSGPYNEQFF.

V usage is TRBV25-1 and J usage is TRBJ2-1; TRBD2 is a possible D gene (5 bases). The length of the CDR3 is 15 residues. Per germline, CDR1 MGHDK and CDR2 SYGVNS. The germline V and J ends were trimmed by 5 bases and 0 bases, with 11 bases remaining between them. CDR3 loop: CASSILGSSYNEQFF. The CDR3 nucleotides read TGTGCCAGCAGTATACTAGGTAGCTCCTACAATGAGCAGTTCTTC.

The V call is TRBV24-1, the J call TRBJ1-2; D might be TRBD1 (5 bases). V lost 9 bases and J lost 1, with 11 bases in between. The CDR3 contains 13 residues. Looked up from germline, CDR1 is KGHDR and CDR2 is SFDVKD. This CDR3 reads CATADRVNYGYTF. The CDR3 bases are TGTGCCACCGCCGACAGAGTTAACTATGGCTACACCTTC.

This clone showed up just a few times. This chain connects TRBV6-4 to TRBJ2-3, with a possible D match to TRBD2 (5 bases). V was shortened by 10 bases and J by 2 bases, with 13 bases between the two germline ends. Germline values: CDR1 MRHNA, CDR2 SNTAGT. The CDR3 length is 13 residues. The CDR3 sequence is CATAGGDTDTQYF. CDR3 bases: TGTGCCACCGCCGGAGGAGACACAGATACGCAGTATTTT.